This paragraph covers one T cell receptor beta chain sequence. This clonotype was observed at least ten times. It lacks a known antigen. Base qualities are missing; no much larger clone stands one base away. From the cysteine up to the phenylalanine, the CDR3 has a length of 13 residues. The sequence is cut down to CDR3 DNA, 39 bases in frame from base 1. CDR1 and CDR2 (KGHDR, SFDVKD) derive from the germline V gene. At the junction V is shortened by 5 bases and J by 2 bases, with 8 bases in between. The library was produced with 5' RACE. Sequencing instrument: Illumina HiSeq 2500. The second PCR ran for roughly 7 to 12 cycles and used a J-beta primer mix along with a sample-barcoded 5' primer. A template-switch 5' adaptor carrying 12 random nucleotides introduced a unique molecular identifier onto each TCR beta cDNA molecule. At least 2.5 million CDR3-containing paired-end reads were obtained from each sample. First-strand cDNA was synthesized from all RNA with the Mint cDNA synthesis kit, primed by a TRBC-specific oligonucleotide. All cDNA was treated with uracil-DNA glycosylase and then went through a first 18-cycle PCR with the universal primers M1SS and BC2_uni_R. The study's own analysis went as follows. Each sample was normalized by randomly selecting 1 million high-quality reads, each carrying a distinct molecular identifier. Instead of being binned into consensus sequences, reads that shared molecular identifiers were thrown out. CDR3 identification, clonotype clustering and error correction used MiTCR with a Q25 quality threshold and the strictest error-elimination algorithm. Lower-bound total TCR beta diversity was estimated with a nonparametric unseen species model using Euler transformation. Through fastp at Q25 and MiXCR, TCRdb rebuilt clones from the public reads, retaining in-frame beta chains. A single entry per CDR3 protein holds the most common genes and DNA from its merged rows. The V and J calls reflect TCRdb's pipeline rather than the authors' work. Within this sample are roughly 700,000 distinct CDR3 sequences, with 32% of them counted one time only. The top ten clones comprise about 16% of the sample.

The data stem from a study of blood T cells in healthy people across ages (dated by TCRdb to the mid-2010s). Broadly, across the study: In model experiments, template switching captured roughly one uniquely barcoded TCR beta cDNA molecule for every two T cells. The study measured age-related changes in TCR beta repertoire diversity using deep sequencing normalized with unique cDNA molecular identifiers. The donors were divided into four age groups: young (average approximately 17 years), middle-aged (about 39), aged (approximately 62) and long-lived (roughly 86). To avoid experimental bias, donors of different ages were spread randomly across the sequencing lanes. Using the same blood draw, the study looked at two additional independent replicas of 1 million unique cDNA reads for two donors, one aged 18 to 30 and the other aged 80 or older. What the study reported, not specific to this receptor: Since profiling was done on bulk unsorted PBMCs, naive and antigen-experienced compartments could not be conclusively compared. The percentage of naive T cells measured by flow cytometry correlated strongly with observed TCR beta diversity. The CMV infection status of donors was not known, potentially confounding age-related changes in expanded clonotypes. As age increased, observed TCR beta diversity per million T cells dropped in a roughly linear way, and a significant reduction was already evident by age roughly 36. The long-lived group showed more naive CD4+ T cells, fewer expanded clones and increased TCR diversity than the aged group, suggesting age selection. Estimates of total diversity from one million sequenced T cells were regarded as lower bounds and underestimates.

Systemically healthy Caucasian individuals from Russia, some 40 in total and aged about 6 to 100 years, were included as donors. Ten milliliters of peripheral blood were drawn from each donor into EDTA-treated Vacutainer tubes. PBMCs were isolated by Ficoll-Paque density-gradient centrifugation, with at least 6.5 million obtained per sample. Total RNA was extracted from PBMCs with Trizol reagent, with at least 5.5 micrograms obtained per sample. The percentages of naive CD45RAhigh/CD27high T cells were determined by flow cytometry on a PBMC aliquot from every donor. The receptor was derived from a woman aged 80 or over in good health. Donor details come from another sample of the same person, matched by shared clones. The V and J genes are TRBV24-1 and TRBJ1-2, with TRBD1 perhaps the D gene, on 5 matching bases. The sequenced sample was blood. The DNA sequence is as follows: TGTGCCACCAGTGGGGGACCGAACTATGGCTACACCTTC. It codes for CATSGGPNYGYTF.